One sample yielded the 28 T cell receptor beta chains listed below, sequenced in a study of T cells in Graves' hyperthyroidism and ophthalmopathy. RNA transcripts yielded amplified TCR beta CDR3 regions. HTBI primers were used for first-round RT-PCR of the TCR CDR3. MiXCR, run by TCRdb on the multiplex PCR reads, gives a single entry per CDR3 protein. The sample carries a few hundred thousand distinct CDR3 sequences, around 21% recorded once. Sequencing was done on a sample of blood. The receptors shown here come from a man aged 18 to 29 with Graves' hyperthyroidism.

The sample holds many counts of this clonotype. CDR3 in amino acids: CSARPDAFPRHTEAFF. In nucleotides, the CDR3 is TGCAGTGCTAGACCTGACGCATTCCCCCGTCACACTGAAGCTTTCTTT. The chain combines TRBV20-1 with TRBJ1-1; no definite D call. CDR1 and CDR2 from the germline V gene are DFQATT and SNEGSKA (reference sequence). The CDR3 loop spans 16 amino acids. The V end lost 2 bases, the J end lost 3 bases, and 19 bases lay between the germline ends.

The genes are TRBV12-3 or TRBV12-4 and TRBJ1-1; tentative D call: TRBD1 (5 bases). The length of the CDR3 is 14 residues. The ends were cut back, 0 bases at V and 8 bases at J, with 13 bases in the middle. CDR3 coding DNA: TGTGCCAGCAGTTTAGCCGGGAGACGGGGGGAAGCTTTCTTT. Amino acid sequence: CASSLAGRRGEAFF.

In its sample, this clonotype was seen once. The chain employs TRBV6-1 and TRBJ2-7; 12 positions match TRBD2. The CDR3 is made up of 14 amino acids. J gave up 4 bases and V 4 bases, and 2 bases lay outside the gene matches. Germline V gene lookup returns CDR1 MNHNS and CDR2 SASEGT. Written as DNA, the CDR3 is TGTGCCAGCAGTGGACTAGCGGGGGATTACGAGCAGTACTTC. The encoded protein is CASSGLAGDYEQYF.

This clonotype was picked up many times. V usage is TRBV6-5 and J usage is TRBJ2-7, with 8 positions matching TRBD1. This CDR3 is built from 14 residues. V lost 4 bases to trimming and J lost 6 bases; unmatched junction nucleotides: 8. Germline values: CDR1 MNHEY, CDR2 SVGAGI. This chain's CDR3 is CASSSTGALFEQYF. CDR3 in DNA: TGTGCCAGCAGTTCGACAGGGGCCCTCTTCGAGCAGTACTTC.

This clonotype was observed a few times. This chain connects TRBV2 to TRBJ2-7; tentatively, D is TRBD2 (6 bases). The CDR3 runs to 15 residues. V was cut by 3 bases and J by 0 bases, with 12 bases left in between. Germline V gene lookup returns CDR1 SNHLY and CDR2 FYNNEI. The DNA for the CDR3 is TGTGCCAGCAGTGATGGGGGGAGGAGCTCCTACGAGCAGTACTTC. Encoded protein: CASSDGGRSSYEQYF.

This clonotype was detected ten times or more. The J gene is TRBJ1-5, the V gene TRBV12-3 or TRBV12-4; the D gene is possibly TRBD1 (6 bases). The CDR3 runs to 14 residues. V gave up 7 bases and J gave up 4 bases, with 14 bases separating them. The CDR3 DNA sequence: TGTGCCAGCACCAAGGACAGAATAAATCAGCCCCAGCATTTT. This sequence encodes CASTKDRINQPQHF.

This clonotype was detected only a few times. The chain has TRBV20-1 and TRBJ2-5; 14 bases align to TRBD2. The J segment lost 1 base and the V segment lost 3 bases, leaving 4 bases of the junction unmatched. The CDR3 is 16 residues long. The V gene's germline CDR1 is DFQATT and CDR2 SNEGSKA (reference sequence). The CDR3 nucleotides read TGCAGTGCTAGGCAGACTAGCGGGAGGGTCCAAGAGACCCAGTACTTC. Its translation: CSARQTSGRVQETQYF.

The rearrangement joins TRBV14 to TRBJ1-2; TRBD1 is a possible D gene (5 bases). This CDR3 has 14 amino acids. Trimming took off 0 bases at V and 4 bases at J, with 9 bases between the two ends. Germline loops: CDR1 SGHDN, CDR2 FVKESK. CDR3 region: CASSQDSRGYGYTF. The CDR3 DNA is TGTGCCAGCAGCCAAGATTCAAGGGGCTATGGCTACACCTTC.

This clonotype was counted only a few times. The rearrangement links TRBV6-5 to TRBJ2-2, with TRBD1 identical over 7 bases. V shed 2 bases, J shed 4 bases, and the junction held 4 bases outside the gene matches. CDR1 is MNHEY, CDR2 SVGAGI, per germline. The CDR3 is made up of 15 amino acids. This CDR3 is CASSYGTAITGELFF. In DNA form, the CDR3 reads TGTGCCAGCAGTTACGGGACAGCAATCACCGGGGAGCTGTTTTTT.

The chain has TRBV20-1 and TRBJ2-5, with a tentative D call TRBD1 (5 bases). Germline V CDR1 and CDR2: DFQATT, SNEGSKA (reference sequence). This CDR3 is 14 amino acids long. Trimming pared 3 bases from V and 7 bases from J, leaving 18 bases between. The CDR3 DNA sequence: TGCAGTGCTAGGTGGTCCGGCAGGGCTGGGACCCAGTACTTC. Its translation: CSARWSGRAGTQYF.

This clonotype appeared many times. The junction departs from germline at one end; a sequencing error may be responsible. This chain uses TRBV7-7 with TRBJ2-5; perhaps D is TRBD1 or TRBD2 (5 bases each). Per germline, CDR1 SSHAT and CDR2 FNYEAQ (reference sequence). CDR3 length equals 15 residues. CDR3 sequence: CASSPQGGGQETQYF. CDR3 coding DNA: TGTGCTAGCAGCCCTCAGGGTGGGGGCCAAGAGACCCAGTACTTC.

This clonotype has a single count. V is TRBV12-3 or TRBV12-4 and J is TRBJ1-1; D not resolved. The CDR3 runs 17 residues. Trimming removed 10 bases from V and 2 bases from J, with 26 bases in between. CDR3 sequence (DNA): TGTGCCACCATGTCGGATATGGTGACACAGCTAAACACTGAAGCTTTCTTT. Translation: CATMSDMVTQLNTEAFF.

There are many counts of this clonotype. This chain links TRBV4-1 with TRBJ1-1; no firm D call. The V end was cut by 4 bases, the J end by 5 bases, with 11 bases between. Germline V gene sequence: CDR1 MGHRA, CDR2 YSYEKL. The CDR3 sequence is 13 residues long. CDR3 DNA: TGCGCCAGCAGCCTACTTACACATACTGAAGCTTTCTTT. Protein: CASSLLTHTEAFF.

This chain joins TRBV3-1 and TRBJ1-2; D is unclear. Looked up from germline, CDR1 is LGHDT and CDR2 is YNNKEL (reference sequence). V gave up 4 bases and J gave up 0 bases, with 12 bases separating them. This CDR3 is 15 amino acids long. This CDR3 reads CASSPEPRTNYGYTF. The DNA of the CDR3 is TGTGCCAGCAGCCCGGAGCCGCGTACTAACTATGGCTACACCTTC.

This clonotype came up a few times. This chain uses TRBV5-1 with TRBJ2-1, with TRBD1 matching 8 bases. Germline assignment: CDR1 SGHRS and CDR2 YFSETQ. This CDR3 has 16 amino acids. The V segment lost 3 bases and the J segment 0 bases; nucleotides outside the gene matches: 5. The CDR3 is CASSSGDRSSYNEQFF. The CDR3 coding sequence is TGCGCCAGCAGCTCGGGGGACAGGAGCTCCTACAATGAGCAGTTCTTC.

This clonotype was seen at least ten times. The J gene is TRBJ2-7, the V gene TRBV20-1; TRBD1 aligns across 7 bases. Germline V lookup: CDR1 DFQATT, CDR2 SNEGSKA (reference sequence). This CDR3 has 14 amino acids. After removal of 6 bases from V and 2 bases from J, the junction contained 10 bases not matched to a gene. The CDR3 sequence: CSAPRGQFPYEQYF. The CDR3, as DNA: TGCAGTGCCCCTAGGGGGCAATTCCCCTACGAGCAGTACTTC.

This clonotype was seen repeatedly, ten times or more. The chain recombines TRBV12-3 or TRBV12-4 with TRBJ2-5, with a weak D call TRBD2 (6 bases). This CDR3 is 13 amino acids long. The ends were cut back, 3 bases at V and 5 bases at J, with 10 bases in the middle. This chain's CDR3 is CASSFTRGETQYF. For the CDR3, the DNA is TGTGCCAGCAGTTTTACCCGGGGGGAGACCCAGTACTTC.

This clonotype was counted at least ten times. This chain joins TRBV20-1 and TRBJ1-2; D perhaps matches TRBD1 (5 bases). This CDR3 is built from 13 residues. Trimming took 5 bases from V and 7 from J, leaving 17 bases between them. Germline V gene data show CDR1 as DFQATT and CDR2 as SNEGSKA (reference sequence). DNA for the CDR3: TGCAGTGCTTACGGGACGAAGGGCCTTGGCTACACCTTC. Its translation is CSAYGTKGLGYTF.

This clonotype was found a few times. The rearrangement uses TRBV6-5 and TRBJ2-2, with 7 bases fitting TRBD1. From germline, CDR1 is MNHEY and CDR2 SVGAGI. The V and J ends lost 1 base and 6 bases, in that order; junction bases with no gene match: 2. The CDR3 is made up of 14 amino acids. In DNA form, the CDR3 reads TGTGCCAGCAGTTACTTCACAGGGGCCGGGGAGCTGTTTTTT. Translation: CASSYFTGAGELFF.

At least ten counts were recorded for this clonotype. The chain employs TRBV28 and TRBJ2-5; TRBD1 is a possible D gene (6 bases). The germline V and J ends were trimmed by 5 bases and 1 base, with 11 bases remaining between them. The CDR3 loop spans 14 amino acids. Germline V CDR1 and CDR2: MDHEN, SYDVKM. This CDR3 reads CASSGTGIQETQYF. The CDR3, as DNA: TGTGCCAGCAGTGGCACAGGGATCCAAGAGACCCAGTACTTC.

This clonotype was seen ten or more times. The chain combines TRBV6-2 or TRBV6-3 with TRBJ1-2; D is perhaps TRBD1 (6 bases). This CDR3 contains 17 residues. Trimming pared 10 bases from V and 3 bases from J, leaving 27 bases between. The germline gives CDR1 MNHEY, CDR2 SVGEGT. DNA of the CDR3: TGTGCCATCCCGACTACTAGGGGACACCGGCTTGACTATGGCTACACCTTC. It encodes CAIPTTRGHRLDYGYTF.

The sample holds many counts of this clonotype. The chain recombines TRBV12-3 or TRBV12-4 with TRBJ1-2, with unresolved D. The CDR3 runs 13 residues. Trimming left V 1 base short and J 6 bases short, with 9 bases between. The CDR3 nucleotides are TGTGCCAGCAGTTTAGGACGGATGGATGGCTACACCTTC. Its translation: CASSLGRMDGYTF.

The chain employs TRBV29-1 and TRBJ1-2; tentative D call: TRBD1 (5 bases). CDR1 SQVTM and CDR2 ANQGSEA come from the germline V gene. Deletions cut 6 bases from V and 8 bases from J, with 22 bases between. This CDR3 region has 14 residues. CDR3: CSVWGEPPYGGYTF. The CDR3 nucleotides are TGCAGCGTCTGGGGGGAACCTCCTTATGGAGGCTACACCTTC.

CDR3 residues: CASSPDGGFTDTQYF. CDR3 sequence (DNA): TGTGCCAGCAGTCCGGACGGCGGTTTCACAGATACGCAGTATTTT. The J gene is TRBJ2-3, the V gene TRBV12-3 or TRBV12-4; D remains unclear. The CDR3 is 15 residues long. Between the trimmed V and J ends, which lost 5 bases and 2 bases, there was a span of 14 bases.

A note on this clonotype: The missing conserved phenylalanine or tryptophan at the end of this CDR3 makes a read error likely. The chain employs TRBV10-1 and TRBJ2-2, with a weak D call TRBD2 (5 bases). Germline assignment: CDR1 WNHNN and CDR2 SYGVQD (reference sequence). CDR3 length equals 12 residues. Trimming stripped 2 bases from V and 9 bases from J, with 7 bases between. CDR3 nucleotides: TGCGCCAGCAGTGAGAGAGGGAGGGAGCTGTTTTTG. It translates to CASSERGRELFL.

This clonotype was seen repeatedly, ten times or more. This rearrangement joins TRBV28 to TRBJ1-5; D is unresolved. Germline values: CDR1 MDHEN, CDR2 SYDVKM. This CDR3 spans 12 amino acids. V shed 6 bases and J shed 6 bases, with 9 bases lying between them. The CDR3 DNA follows: TGTGCCAGCAGCTTAGCCCCTCAGCCCCAGCATTTT. Protein product: CASSLAPQPQHF.

This clonotype was seen repeatedly, ten times or more. The rearrangement uses TRBV12-3 or TRBV12-4 and TRBJ1-2; no definite D call. The CDR3 has 14 residues. Trimming cost V 3 bases and J 5 bases, with 13 bases left between them. CDR3 DNA: TGTGCCAGCAGTTTCGGTGATGCCGGATATGGCTACACCTTC. Translating it yields CASSFGDAGYGYTF.

This clonotype was seen many times. V and J are TRBV7-9 and TRBJ1-1, with D possibly matching TRBD1 (5 bases). The CDR3 covers 12 residues. Germline V gene data show CDR1 as SEHNR and CDR2 as FQNEAQ (reference sequence). The V gene lost 5 bases and the J gene lost 4 bases, with 8 bases spanning the gap. The DNA for the CDR3 is TGTGCCAGCAGCACGGGACCCACTGAAGCTTTCTTT. Translating it yields CASSTGPTEAFF.